This TCR beta chain was sequenced for a study of beta chain features in type 1 diabetes (dated 2018 in TCRdb). In the study overall: Patients and healthy donors did not differ in mean age, gender distribution, total cell number or subset yield. A total of 90 million to 130 million sorted cells were examined across all samples, and a strong correlation was observed between cell number per subset and RNA yield. In the study, recently diagnosed type 1 diabetes patients and matched healthy donors were compared on the TCRB repertoires of their sorted circulating CD4+ T cell subsets. Naive and central memory subsets were obtained from all 30 or so donors, but regulatory and stem cell-like memory subsets were isolated from only 8 patients and roughly 8 healthy donors.

All of the isolated RNA was reverse transcribed with the High Capacity cDNA Reverse Transcription Kit, so expressed TCRB transcripts were sequenced. Deep immunoSEQ sequencing was performed on naive, central memory and regulatory T cell samples, with an average of roughly 3.3 million total reads per sample. After sorted cells were lysed in RLT buffer, RNA was extracted with DNase-treated RNeasy Micro or Mini kits, with the choice depending on cell number. To prevent cross-contamination, each cell subset was processed individually, whereas patient and healthy donor samples were processed jointly. TCRB sequences were amplified from cDNA with the immunoSEQ multiplex PCR, producing 87-bp fragments spanning the CDR3 region. The amplicons were sequenced using the Illumina HiSeq platform. Per the original workflow: Synthetic template baselines were used to correct PCR bias computationally, reads within Hamming distance 2 were collapsed, and singletons that could not be merged were discarded. By aligning reads against IMGT, V, D and J genes, CDR3 length, and insertions or deletions at six rearrangement sites were assigned. Clonotype counts were normalized to sorted cell number within each subset before computing true diversity and Gini coefficients with the tcR R package. The overlap coefficient, calculated on TCRB nucleotide sequences, was used to quantify repertoire sharing. TCRdb carries this immuneACCESS record with in-frame sequences only. Its versions omit some clonotypes, under half of them owing to an unresolved V gene in the studies checked, with the rest unexplained. V, J and clone size are taken as reported in that table, and D and trimming were inferred from the DNA itself. The sample table contains more than 300,000 clones; only one count was recorded for about a tenth of them. Of the sample, about 1% is held by the ten largest clones.

The paper's findings and limits, for the study overall: Fewer insertions and more nucleotide deletions at VDJ recombination sites were observed in patients with type 1 diabetes, implying thymic rearrangement abnormalities. Because the HLA sub-analyses included only small numbers of individuals, any influence of HLA type on TCRB rearrangement was left unresolved. Because cDNA rather than genomic DNA was sequenced, highly expressing activated cells could have been over-represented, although no difference in activation and CD3 levels was found between groups. Naive, central memory and regulatory TCRB repertoires appeared to be more similar among patients than among healthy donors. Type 1 diabetes patients showed a moderate but significant shortening of TCRB CDR3 length in all four CD4+ subsets. Shorter templates might have been favored by PCR, but patient and control samples were amplified and corrected together, so both groups would have been affected equally by any skew.

The CDR3, from cysteine to phenylalanine, totals 14 residues. The DNA shown is the 42-base CDR3, in frame from base 1. Trimming takes 5 bases from V and 1 base from J, and the germline ends sit 11 bases apart. CDR1 and CDR2, looked up from the germline V gene, are SGHTA and FQGNSA. Each donor gave one peripheral blood draw, averaging about 120 mL, which was collected into heparinised tubes. A BD FACSAria II and a panel including CD45RO, CCR7, CD25, CD127, CD95 and CD27 were used to sort naive, central memory, regulatory and stem cell-like memory CD4+ T cells. Every sorted population had a purity above 98%. PBMCs were isolated right away by Lymphoprep density gradient centrifugation and were stained directly, without culture. To minimize batch effects, samples were stained and sorted in pairs, one healthy donor with one patient per experiment. In the case of this clone: What antigen it recognizes has not been identified. Nothing much larger sits one base from this clone, and base qualities are not available.

The clonotype comes from a man aged 25 to 40 with type 1 diabetes. Sequencing was carried out using central memory CD4+ T cells from blood. The chain is encoded by TRBV7-2 joined to TRBJ2-5, with the D gene possibly TRBD1 or TRBD2, each one fitting 5 bases. The CDR3 corresponds to CASSPPGRQETQYF. The sequenced DNA is TGTGCCAGCAGCCCCCCGGGACGCCAAGAGACCCAGTACTTC. Supplemented by the reference TRBV7-2 and TRBJ2-5 proteins around the CDR3, the complete variable domain is GAGVSQSPSNKVTEKGKDVELRCDPISGHTALYWYRQSLGQGLEFLIYFQGNSAPDKSGLPSDRFSAERTGGSVSTLTIQRTQQEDSAVYLCASSPPGRQETQYFGPGTRLLVL.